This section outlines one TCR beta chain sequence together with its context. Repertoires were generated with immunoSEQ multiplex PCR, while TCRdb's copy carries only in-frame clones and drops some. The sample holds approximately 450,000 clones, more than 80% seen once. Donors in Cohort 3 counted as recovered after two negative PCRs, clearance, or symptom resolution. The record originates from a study of blood T cell repertoires in COVID-19. On the study more broadly: Samples taken during acute and convalescent COVID-19 were collected in the United States, Italy and Spain. T cells, B-cell-depleted T cells, or PBMCs supplied cDNA or gDNA.

The germline V gene has CDR1 SGHRS and CDR2 YFSETQ. V was pared by 4 bases and J by 0 bases, with 11 bases between. The CDR3 has 15 amino acids. This receptor was identified in a man aged 25 to 40 who had recovered from COVID-19. This chain joins TRBV5-1 and TRBJ1-3; weak D call: TRBD1 (6 bases). Sample: PBMCs or T cells enriched from blood (not recorded which). The CDR3 DNA reads TGCGCCAGCAGCCCCGGACAGACCTCTGGAAACACCATATATTTT. Protein: CASSPGQTSGNTIYF.